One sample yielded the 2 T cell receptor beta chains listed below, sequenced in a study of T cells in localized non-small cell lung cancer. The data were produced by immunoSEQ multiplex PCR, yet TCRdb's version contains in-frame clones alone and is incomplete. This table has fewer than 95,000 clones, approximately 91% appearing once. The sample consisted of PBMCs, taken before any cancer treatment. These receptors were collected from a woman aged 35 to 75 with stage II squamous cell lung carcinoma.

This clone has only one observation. DNA of the CDR3: TGTGCCAGCTCACCGAAAGGCCCACCTGGAAACACCATATATTTT. Residues: CASSPKGPPGNTIYF. The chain has TRBV18 and TRBJ1-3; D not certain. V shed 3 bases and J shed 2 bases, with 11 bases lying between them. This CDR3 contains 15 residues. The germline V gene has CDR1 KGHSH and CDR2 LQKENI.

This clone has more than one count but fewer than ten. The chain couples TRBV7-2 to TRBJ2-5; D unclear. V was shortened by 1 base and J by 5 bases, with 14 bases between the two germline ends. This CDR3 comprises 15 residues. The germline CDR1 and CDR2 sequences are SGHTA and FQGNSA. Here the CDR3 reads CASSLGQVALETQYF. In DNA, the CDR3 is TGTGCCAGCAGCTTAGGACAAGTGGCCTTGGAGACCCAGTACTTC.